Below are 30 T cell receptor beta chains sequenced from a single sample in a study of human T cells and chemical hapten exposure. TCRdb re-analysed the RACE reads in MiXCR, keeping a single row per CDR3 protein. The table shows around 300,000 distinct CDR3 sequences, with 4.5% to 7% occurring only once. Described time point: pre-sensitization, week 0. The treatment denotes: therapeutic diphenylcyclopropenone sensitization with weekly scalp DPC. The sample consisted of whole blood, taken in connection with sensitization to the hapten diphenylcyclopropenone (DPC). Receptors were obtained from a woman between 18 and 30 years old with alopecia areata. Some clones in this sample may be carry-over from other donors' samples.

Turning to this clonotype: Possible read error: a much larger clone is one base away. This chain uses TRBV10-3 with TRBJ1-1; TRBD1 might be the D (5 bases). The length of the CDR3 is 17 residues. CDR1 is ENHRY, CDR2 SYGVKD, per germline. The germline V and J ends were trimmed by 5 bases and 1 base, with 20 bases remaining between them. CDR3 sequence reads: CAISFGAGLDRNTEAFF. CDR3 DNA sequence: TGTGCCATCAGTTTTGGGGCAGGGCTAGACCGGAACACTGAAGCTTTCTTT.

The sample holds a few counts of this clonotype. The CDR3 DNA follows: TGTGCCAGCAGCCCCTGGGACTCCCGCTCTGGAAACACCATATATTTT. It translates to CASSPWDSRSGNTIYF. This chain joins TRBV5-5 and TRBJ1-3, with D tentatively TRBD1 (5 bases). Germline V lookup: CDR1 SGHKS, CDR2 YYEKEE (reference sequence). The CDR3 is made up of 16 amino acids. The ends were cut back, 4 bases at V and 0 bases at J, with 14 bases in the middle.

This clonotype was observed a few times. The chain joins TRBV20-1 to TRBJ2-3; D remains unclear. This CDR3 comprises 15 residues. The V end lost 1 base, the J end lost 4 bases, and 15 bases lay between the germline ends. CDR1 is DFQATT, CDR2 SNEGSKA, per germline (reference sequence). The CDR3 DNA sequence: TGCAGTGCTAGAGGTAAACCGGGCGCAGCAGATACGCAGTATTTT. The encoded protein is CSARGKPGAADTQYF.

This clonotype came up many times. This rearrangement joins TRBV6-2 or TRBV6-3 to TRBJ1-6, with a weak D call TRBD1 (6 bases). Trimming left V 6 bases short and J 7 bases short, with 13 bases between. Germline V lookup: CDR1 MNHEY, CDR2 SVGEGT. CDR3 length: 14 residues. CDR3 sequence: CASRAGQPNSPLHF. The CDR3, as DNA: TGTGCCAGCAGGGCCGGACAGCCGAATTCACCCCTCCACTTT.

The chain couples TRBV2 to TRBJ2-7; D perhaps matches TRBD1 (6 bases). This CDR3 is 15 amino acids long. The V end lost 3 bases, the J end lost 4 bases, and 16 bases lay between the germline ends. Germline V gene lookup returns CDR1 SNHLY and CDR2 FYNNEI. The DNA for the CDR3 is TGTGCCAGCAGTGATATGGGGGCAGGGCGGTACGAGCAGTACTTC. The encoded protein is CASSDMGAGRYEQYF.

The sample holds many counts of this clonotype. The genes are TRBV6-5 and TRBJ2-7, with TRBD1 matching over 9 bases. Germline V gene data show CDR1 as MNHEY and CDR2 as SVGAGI. The CDR3 extends over 14 amino acids. Trimming cost V 7 bases and J 4 bases; bases outside gene matches: 8. CDR3: CASTQDRGEYEQYF. The DNA of the CDR3 is TGTGCCAGCACACAAGACAGGGGGGAGTACGAGCAGTACTTC.

In this sample, this clonotype turned up many times. The chain employs TRBV18 and TRBJ1-1; D call uncertain. CDR1 is KGHSH and CDR2 is LQKENI in the germline V gene. Trimming shortened V by 4 bases and J by 7 bases, and 13 bases separated the two germline ends. The CDR3 covers 13 residues. The CDR3 region has the DNA TGTGCCAGCTCACTCACCAGGACGGATGAAGCTTTCTTT. Translated, it gives CASSLTRTDEAFF. The full variable domain, completed using reference TRBV18 and TRBJ1-1, is NAGVMQNPRHLVRRRGQEARLRCSPMKGHSHVYWYRQLPEEGLKFMVYLQKENIIDESGMPKERFSAEFPKEGPSILRIQQVVRGDSAAYFCASSLTRTDEAFFGQGTRLTVV.

This chain links TRBV12-3 or TRBV12-4 with TRBJ2-3, with TRBD2 matching over 7 bases. With V trimmed by 5 bases and J by 4 bases, 9 bases remained unmatched. This CDR3 is built from 15 residues. CDR3 sequence reads: CASSLSSGDADTQYF. The CDR3 DNA reads as TGTGCCAGCAGTCTCTCCAGCGGGGACGCAGATACGCAGTATTTT.

In this sample, this clonotype turned up many times. This chain connects TRBV18 to TRBJ1-1; D gene ambiguous. Germline V gene sequence: CDR1 KGHSH, CDR2 LQKENI. CDR3 length: 13 amino acids. Trimming took 3 bases from V and 4 from J, leaving 9 bases between them. This CDR3 is CASSPPSRTEAFF. The CDR3 nucleotides read TGTGCCAGCTCACCGCCTTCTCGCACTGAAGCTTTCTTT.

The chain links TRBV6-5 to TRBJ2-5; D is uncertain. The CDR3 has 11 amino acids. CDR1 and CDR2 from the germline V gene are MNHEY and SVGAGI. Trimming stripped 6 bases from V and 4 bases from J, with 6 bases between. The CDR3, as DNA: TGTGCCAGCAGAAGGGTAGAGACCCAGTACTTC. Amino acids: CASRRVETQYF.

This clonotype was recorded a few times. The chain links TRBV6-2 or TRBV6-3 to TRBJ2-7, with D perhaps matching TRBD2 (6 bases). The germline V gene encodes CDR1 MNHEY and CDR2 SVGEGT. The CDR3 sequence is 11 residues long. Trimming pared 2 bases from V and 7 bases from J, leaving 6 bases between. CDR3 DNA sequence: TGTGCCAGCAGTTACGCGGGGGAGCAGTACTTC. Its protein is CASSYAGEQYF.

V gene TRBV6-6 combines with J gene TRBJ2-5; D unresolved. This CDR3 comprises 12 residues. Germline V gene sequence: CDR1 MNHNY, CDR2 SVGAGI (reference sequence). V lost 6 bases, J lost 3 bases, and 8 bases lay in between. CDR3 sequence reads: CASSRPEETQYF. The DNA for the CDR3 is TGTGCCAGCAGCCGACCGGAAGAGACCCAGTACTTC.

Ten or more counts support this clonotype. The J gene is TRBJ1-1, the V gene TRBV5-1; weak D call: TRBD1 (5 bases). CDR1 SGHRS and CDR2 YFSETQ come from the germline V gene. Trimming shortened V by 3 bases and J by 0 bases, and 18 bases separated the two germline ends. This CDR3 is built from 17 residues. In nucleotides, the CDR3 is TGCGCCAGCAGCTATAGCGACAGAAACCACCTGAACACTGAAGCTTTCTTT. As protein: CASSYSDRNHLNTEAFF. The full variable domain, rest sourced from reference TRBV5-1 and TRBJ1-1, is KAGVTQTPRYLIKTRGQQVTLSCSPISGHRSVSWYQQTPGQGLQFLFEYFSETQRNKGNFPGRFSGRQFSNSRSEMNVSTLELGDSALYLCASSYSDRNHLNTEAFFGQGTRLTVV.

This sequence joins TRBV3-1 and TRBJ1-5; 9 bases fit TRBD1. The CDR3 sequence is 16 residues long. V lost 0 bases and J lost 7; bases outside the gene matches: 7. The germline CDR1 and CDR2 sequences are LGHDT and YNNKEL (reference sequence). The CDR3 sequence is CASSQDSGTGLQPQHF. DNA of the CDR3: TGTGCCAGCAGCCAAGATAGCGGGACAGGGCTGCAGCCCCAGCATTTT.

This clonotype was seen repeatedly, ten times or more. The CDR3 DNA follows: TGTGCCAGCAGTTACCGGGAGGGAGGCCCACAGCCCCAGCATTTT. Translation: CASSYREGGPQPQHF. The V and J genes are TRBV6-2 or TRBV6-3 and TRBJ1-5; D ambiguous. The germline CDR1 and CDR2 sequences are MNHEY and SVGEGT. V was shortened by 2 bases and J by 7 bases, with 15 bases between the two germline ends. This CDR3 region has 15 residues.

This chain connects TRBV12-3 or TRBV12-4 to TRBJ2-7; D is ambiguous. CDR3 length: 13 residues. V was shortened by 4 bases and J by 2 bases, with 9 bases between the two germline ends. The CDR3 loop is CASSSQIAYEQYF. The CDR3 nucleotides read TGTGCCAGCAGTTCGCAAATAGCCTACGAGCAGTACTTC.

This clonotype has a count of ten or more. This chain joins TRBV12-3 or TRBV12-4 and TRBJ1-1, with 11 positions matching TRBD1. Trimming took 0 bases from V and 4 from J; bases not matched to a gene: 10. CDR3 size: 18 residues. The CDR3 here is CASSLAPGDRGGGTEAFF. The CDR3 DNA sequence: TGTGCCAGCAGTTTAGCCCCGGGGGACAGGGGGGGAGGCACTGAAGCTTTCTTT.

The chain couples TRBV20-1 to TRBJ2-7, with TRBD2 matching over 13 bases. Germline values: CDR1 DFQATT, CDR2 SNEGSKA (reference sequence). After removal of 4 bases from V and 7 bases from J, the junction contained 7 bases not matched to a gene. The CDR3 consists of 14 residues. CDR3 coding DNA: TGCAGTGCTAAAGGACTAGCGGGGGTCGGTGAGCAGTACTTC. This encodes CSAKGLAGVGEQYF.

The chain combines TRBV18 with TRBJ2-3; D is ambiguous. The CDR3 contains 14 residues. In germline, CDR1 is KGHSH, CDR2 LQKENI. Between the trimmed V and J ends, which lost 3 bases and 0 bases, there was a span of 7 bases. CDR3 amino acids: CASSPPSSTDTQYF. The CDR3 region has the DNA TGTGCCAGCTCACCCCCCTCGAGCACAGATACGCAGTATTTT.

This clonotype was seen repeatedly, ten times or more. This chain uses TRBV29-1 with TRBJ2-1, with D perhaps matching TRBD2 (7 bases). The length of the CDR3 is 15 residues. Trimming cost V 4 bases and J 0 bases, with 13 bases left between them. Germline CDR1 and CDR2: SQVTM and ANQGSEA. As DNA, the CDR3 is TGCAGCGTTGGGCGGGGGACAAGCTCCTACAATGAGCAGTTCTTC. This sequence encodes CSVGRGTSSYNEQFF.

V gene TRBV6-6 combines with J gene TRBJ1-5; 11 bases agree with TRBD1. J lost 0 bases, V lost 5 bases, and 6 bases had no gene match. This CDR3 spans 17 amino acids. The V gene's germline CDR1 is MNHNY and CDR2 SVGAGI (reference sequence). The CDR3 protein is CASSEGQGGGSNQPQHF. The CDR3 DNA sequence: TGTGCCAGCAGTGAGGGACAGGGGGGTGGTAGCAATCAGCCCCAGCATTTT.

This clonotype was found many times. The genes are TRBV27 and TRBJ2-7; TRBD1 is a possible D gene (7 bases). Trimming cost V 0 bases and J 2 bases, with 11 bases left between them. The CDR3 is made up of 15 amino acids. Germline V gives CDR1 MNHEY, CDR2 SMNVEV (reference sequence). The CDR3 region is CASSLSRDSTYEQYF. The CDR3 DNA follows: TGTGCCAGCAGTTTATCGCGGGACAGCACCTACGAGCAGTACTTC.

This clonotype was counted many times. The chain has TRBV29-1 and TRBJ1-1; possible D gene TRBD1, 5 bases. The CDR3 is 13 residues long. V was trimmed by 1 base and J by 4 bases, leaving 10 bases between them. The germline CDR1 and CDR2 sequences are SQVTM and ANQGSEA. The CDR3: CSVEAGRVTEAFF. The DNA for the CDR3 is TGCAGCGTTGAAGCGGGCAGGGTCACTGAAGCTTTCTTT.

This clonotype showed up just a few times. The V and J genes are TRBV11-1 and TRBJ2-2, with D hard to call. Germline V gene sequence: CDR1 SGHAT, CDR2 FQDESV (reference sequence). Trimming shortened V by 2 bases and J by 3 bases, and 4 bases separated the two germline ends. CDR3 length: 13 residues. The CDR3 is CASSLYYTGELFF. The CDR3 DNA reads TGTGCCAGCAGCTTATACTACACCGGGGAGCTGTTTTTT.

This clonotype was observed many times. The chain links TRBV19 to TRBJ2-7; 8 bases line up with TRBD2. The CDR3 is 14 residues long. Germline assignment: CDR1 LNHDA and CDR2 SQIVND (reference sequence). The J segment lost 2 bases and the V segment lost 3 bases, leaving 3 bases of the junction unmatched. The CDR3 DNA reads as TGTGCCAGTAGTATCTTCGGGGGGGCCTACGAGCAGTACTTC. As protein: CASSIFGGAYEQYF.

This clonotype was counted at least ten times. DNA of the CDR3: TGCGCCAGCAGCCAAAATTGGGGGGATAATTCACCCCTCCACTTT. Amino acid sequence: CASSQNWGDNSPLHF. V usage is TRBV4-3 and J usage is TRBJ1-6, with a tentative D call TRBD1 (5 bases). CDR3 length equals 15 residues. Trimming pared 2 bases from V and 5 bases from J, leaving 10 bases between. Germline assignment: CDR1 LGHNA and CDR2 YSLEER.

This chain uses TRBV6-5 with TRBJ1-1, with D possibly being TRBD1 (5 bases). Trimming took 3 bases from V and 6 from J, leaving 14 bases between them. CDR3 length: 14 residues. Germline assignment: CDR1 MNHEY and CDR2 SVGAGI. DNA for the CDR3: TGTGCCAGCAGTTATGGCGCCCGGGGCGCTGAAGCTTTCTTT. Encoded protein: CASSYGARGAEAFF.

This clonotype has just a few counts. CDR3: CASSLLPSGRPQHF. The CDR3 DNA follows: TGTGCCAGCAGTTTATTGCCCAGTGGGAGGCCCCAGCATTTT. This chain connects TRBV28 to TRBJ1-5; D gene uncertain. V was pared by 1 base and J by 9 bases, with 13 bases between. CDR1 is MDHEN and CDR2 is SYDVKM in the germline V gene. This CDR3 spans 14 amino acids. The whole variable domain, filled in from reference TRBV28 and TRBJ1-5, reads DVKVTQSSRYLVKRTGEKVFLECVQDMDHENMFWYRQDPGLGLRLIYFSYDVKMKEKGDIPEGYSVSREKKERFSLILESASTNQTSMYLCASSLLPSGRPQHFGDGTRLSIL.

This clonotype was seen many times. The gene calls are TRBV20-1 and TRBJ2-2, with 10 bases matching TRBD1. V was pared by 6 bases and J by 3 bases, with 10 bases of the junction left unmatched. CDR1 is DFQATT and CDR2 is SNEGSKA in the germline V gene (reference sequence). This CDR3 is 16 amino acids long. The CDR3 protein is CSAPDPGTGDTGELFF. The CDR3 DNA reads TGCAGTGCCCCAGACCCCGGGACAGGGGACACCGGGGAGCTGTTTTTT.

This clonotype was detected only a few times. V usage is TRBV6-5 and J usage is TRBJ1-6; TRBD1 matches 7 bases. There are 18 residues in the CDR3. V trimming: 2 bases; J trimming: 8 bases; junction bases outside the gene matches: 15. Germline assignment: CDR1 MNHEY and CDR2 SVGAGI. The CDR3 DNA sequence: TGTGCCAGCAGTTACCGGGGACAGTGGGGTTTGAGGGATTCACCCCTCCACTTT. It is translated as CASSYRGQWGLRDSPLHF.